The clone carrying this T cell receptor beta chain was counted only a few times. The data originate from a study of T-cell memory formation after mild COVID-19. Germline CDR1 is MNHNS and CDR2 is SASEGT. Trimming left V 1 base short and J 4 bases short, with 13 bases between. The CDR3 extends over 15 amino acids. TCRdb fed the 5' RACE reads into MiXCR, producing one record per CDR3 protein. The table shows roughly 450,000 distinct CDR3 sequences, with about 20% occurring only once. The chain joins TRBV6-1 to TRBJ1-2; possible D gene TRBD1, 6 bases. This receptor was obtained from an adult woman who had mild COVID-19 (a few samples of this study predate the infection). Cell type and time point are not known. The source material was PBMCs or a T cell subset sorted from them (not recorded which). The CDR3 sequence: CASSEGRGASYGYTF. In DNA form, the CDR3 reads TGTGCCAGCAGTGAAGGCAGGGGAGCGTCCTATGGCTACACCTTC.